This T cell receptor beta chain was captured by sequencing in a study of CD8+CD57+ T cells in acquired aplastic anemia. Study-wide context: Average DNA yield from sorted CD4+ and CD8+ cells was around 3 ug.

Germline V gene lookup returns CDR1 LNHDA and CDR2 SQIVND (reference sequence). The junction had 17 bases not matched to a gene; V was cut back by 4 bases and J by 7 bases. The CDR3 is 19 amino acids. This clonotype was found many times. Its matching antigen is unknown. Genomic DNA templated the TCR beta VDJ and CDR3 profiling. TCRdb re-called the reads with MiXCR, one entry per CDR3 protein. Among 300,000 or so distinct CDR3 sequences, roughly half were seen once, and the ten largest hold 7.5% to 9%. Points from the study as a whole: Patients and healthy controls showed no significant CD8+ Simpson's diversity difference. Approximately 30 CD8+ CDR3 sequences were shared between patients and controls.

J is TRBJ1-5 and V is TRBV19; 12 bases map to TRBD1. The clonotype originates from a human donor with severe aplastic anemia or a healthy control (not recorded which). Sequenced: sorted CD4+, CD8+, or CD8+CD57+ T cells (not recorded which) from PBMCs. In nucleotides, the CDR3 is TGTGCCAGTAGTACTCCAACCGGGACAGGGGGCGTGAGGAGACAGCCCCAGCATTTT. Translating gives CASSTPTGTGGVRRQPQHF.